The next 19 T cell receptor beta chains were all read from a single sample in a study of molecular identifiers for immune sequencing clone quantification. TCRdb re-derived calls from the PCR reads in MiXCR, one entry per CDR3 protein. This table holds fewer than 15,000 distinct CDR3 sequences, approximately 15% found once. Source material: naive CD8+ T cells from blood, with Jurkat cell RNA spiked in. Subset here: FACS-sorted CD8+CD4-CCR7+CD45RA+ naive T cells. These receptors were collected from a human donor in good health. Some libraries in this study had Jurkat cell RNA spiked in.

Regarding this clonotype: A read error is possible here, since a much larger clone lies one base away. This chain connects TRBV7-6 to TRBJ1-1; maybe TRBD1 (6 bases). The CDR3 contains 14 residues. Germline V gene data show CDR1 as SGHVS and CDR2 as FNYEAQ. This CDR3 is CASSLMTGETEALF. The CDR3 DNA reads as TGTGCCAGCAGCCTGATGACAGGAGAGACTGAAGCTCTCTTT. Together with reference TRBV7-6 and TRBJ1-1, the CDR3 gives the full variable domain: GAGVSQSPRYKVTKRGQDVALRCDPISGHVSLYWYRQALGQGPEFLTYFNYEAQQDKSGLPNDRFSAERPEGSISTLTIQRTEQRDSAMYRCASSLMTGETEALFGQGTRLTVV.

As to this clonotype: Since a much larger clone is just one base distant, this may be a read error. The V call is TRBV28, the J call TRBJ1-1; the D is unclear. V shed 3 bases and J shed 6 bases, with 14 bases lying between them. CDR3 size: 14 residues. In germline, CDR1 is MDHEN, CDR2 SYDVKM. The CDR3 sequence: CASSFGGGSAEAFF. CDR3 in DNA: TGTGCCAGCAGTTTTGGTGGAGGGAGCGCTGAAGCTTTCTTT.

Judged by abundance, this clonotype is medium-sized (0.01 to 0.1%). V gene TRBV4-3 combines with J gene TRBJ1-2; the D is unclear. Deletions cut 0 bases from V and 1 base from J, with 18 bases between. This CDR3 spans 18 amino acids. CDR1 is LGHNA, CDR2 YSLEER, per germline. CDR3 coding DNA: TGCGCCAGCAGCCAAGATATGGCAGACCAGCCCAGTAACTATGGCTACACCTTC. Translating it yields CASSQDMADQPSNYGYTF.

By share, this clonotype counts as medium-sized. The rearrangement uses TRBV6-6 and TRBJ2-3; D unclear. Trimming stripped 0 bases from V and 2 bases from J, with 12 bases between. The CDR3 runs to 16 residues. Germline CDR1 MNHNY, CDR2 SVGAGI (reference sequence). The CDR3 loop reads CASSYSWTGPTDTQYF. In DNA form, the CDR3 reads TGTGCCAGCAGTTACTCCTGGACGGGCCCCACAGATACGCAGTATTTT.

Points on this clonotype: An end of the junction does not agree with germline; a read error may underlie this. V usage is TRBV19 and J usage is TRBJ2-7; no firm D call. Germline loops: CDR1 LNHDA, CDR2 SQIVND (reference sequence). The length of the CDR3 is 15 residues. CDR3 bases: TGTGCCAGTAGTGTGAAACAGTACGACTCCCACGAGCAGTACTTC. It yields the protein CASSVKQYDSHEQYF.

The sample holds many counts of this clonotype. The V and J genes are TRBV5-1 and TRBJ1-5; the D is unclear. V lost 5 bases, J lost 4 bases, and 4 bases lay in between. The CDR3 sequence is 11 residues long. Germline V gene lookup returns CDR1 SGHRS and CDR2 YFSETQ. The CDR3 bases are TGCGCCAGCAGGGGAAATCAGCCCCAGCATTTT. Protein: CASRGNQPQHF. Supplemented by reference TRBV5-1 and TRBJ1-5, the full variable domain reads KAGVTQTPRYLIKTRGQQVTLSCSPISGHRSVSWYQQTPGQGLQFLFEYFSETQRNKGNFPGRFSGRQFSNSRSEMNVSTLELGDSALYLCASRGNQPQHFGDGTRLSIL.

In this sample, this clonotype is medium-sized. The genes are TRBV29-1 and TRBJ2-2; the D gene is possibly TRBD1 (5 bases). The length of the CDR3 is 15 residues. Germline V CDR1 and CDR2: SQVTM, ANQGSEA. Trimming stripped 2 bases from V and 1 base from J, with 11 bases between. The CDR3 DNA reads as TGCAGCGTTGAAAGTGGACAATTGAACACCGGGGAGCTGTTTTTT. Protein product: CSVESGQLNTGELFF.

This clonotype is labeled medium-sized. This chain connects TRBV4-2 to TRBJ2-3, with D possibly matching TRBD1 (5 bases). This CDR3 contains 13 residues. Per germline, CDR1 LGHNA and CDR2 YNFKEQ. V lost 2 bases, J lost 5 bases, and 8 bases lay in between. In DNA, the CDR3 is TGTGCCAGCAGCCAAATAAGGGGAGATACGCAGTATTTT. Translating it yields CASSQIRGDTQYF.

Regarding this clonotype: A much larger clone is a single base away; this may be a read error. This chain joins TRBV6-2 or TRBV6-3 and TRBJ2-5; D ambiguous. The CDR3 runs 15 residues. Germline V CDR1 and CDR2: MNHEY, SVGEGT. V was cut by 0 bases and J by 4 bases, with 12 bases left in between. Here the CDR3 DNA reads TGTGCCAGCAGTTACTCGACATGGTCCCTAGAGACCCAGTACTTC. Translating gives CASSYSTWSLETQYF.

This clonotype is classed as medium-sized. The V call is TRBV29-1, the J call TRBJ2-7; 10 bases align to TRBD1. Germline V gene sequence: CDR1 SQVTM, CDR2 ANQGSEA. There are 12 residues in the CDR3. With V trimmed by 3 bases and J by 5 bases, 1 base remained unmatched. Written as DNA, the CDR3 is TGCAGCGTTGAGGACAGGGGGAACGAGCAGTACTTC. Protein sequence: CSVEDRGNEQYF.

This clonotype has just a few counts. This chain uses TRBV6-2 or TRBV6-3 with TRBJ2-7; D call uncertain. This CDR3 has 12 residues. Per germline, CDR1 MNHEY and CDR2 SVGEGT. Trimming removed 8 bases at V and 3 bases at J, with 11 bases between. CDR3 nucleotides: TGTGCCAGCGCACGGGCCCTCTACGAGCAGTACTTC. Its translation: CASARALYEQYF.

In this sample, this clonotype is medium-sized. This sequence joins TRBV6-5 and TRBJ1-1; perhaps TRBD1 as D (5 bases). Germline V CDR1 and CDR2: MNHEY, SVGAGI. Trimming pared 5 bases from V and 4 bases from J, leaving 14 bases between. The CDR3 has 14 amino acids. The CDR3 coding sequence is TGTGCCAGCAGTCTTCAGGGTTTCGGCACTGAAGCTTTCTTT. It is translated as CASSLQGFGTEAFF.

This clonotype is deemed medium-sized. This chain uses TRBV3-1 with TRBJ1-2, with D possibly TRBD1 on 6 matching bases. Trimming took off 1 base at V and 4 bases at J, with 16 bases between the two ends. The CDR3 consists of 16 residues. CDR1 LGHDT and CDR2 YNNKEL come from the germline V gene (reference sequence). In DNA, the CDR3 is TGTGCCAGCAGCCAAGCTGTACAGGGAATTATCTATGGCTACACCTTC. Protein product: CASSQAVQGIIYGYTF.

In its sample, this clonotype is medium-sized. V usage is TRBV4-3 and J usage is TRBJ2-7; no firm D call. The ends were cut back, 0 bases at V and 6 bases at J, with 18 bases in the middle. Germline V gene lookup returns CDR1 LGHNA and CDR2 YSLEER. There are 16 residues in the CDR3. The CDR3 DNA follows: TGCGCCAGCAGCCAAGATAAAGGATTCTCATCGGGCGAGCAGTACTTC. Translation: CASSQDKGFSSGEQYF.

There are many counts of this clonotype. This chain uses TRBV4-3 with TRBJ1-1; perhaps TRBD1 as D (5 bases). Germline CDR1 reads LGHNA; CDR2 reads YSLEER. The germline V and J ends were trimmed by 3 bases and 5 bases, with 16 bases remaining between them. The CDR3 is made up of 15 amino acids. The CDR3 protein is CASSQSTGWGTEAFF. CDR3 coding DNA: TGCGCCAGCAGCCAGAGCACAGGTTGGGGGACTGAAGCTTTCTTT.

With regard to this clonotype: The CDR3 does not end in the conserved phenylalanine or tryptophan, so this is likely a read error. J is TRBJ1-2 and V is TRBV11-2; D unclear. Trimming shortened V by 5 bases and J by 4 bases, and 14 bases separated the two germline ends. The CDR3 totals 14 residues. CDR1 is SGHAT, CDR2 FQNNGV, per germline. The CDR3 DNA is TGTGCCAGCAGCCCGGCCCCCAGCGTCTATGGCTACACCTCC. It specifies CASSPAPSVYGYTS.

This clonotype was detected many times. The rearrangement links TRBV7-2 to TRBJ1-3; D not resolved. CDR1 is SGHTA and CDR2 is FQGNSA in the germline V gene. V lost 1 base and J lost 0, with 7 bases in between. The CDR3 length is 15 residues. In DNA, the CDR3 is TGTGCCAGCAGCTTAGACGTATTCTCTGGAAACACCATATATTTT. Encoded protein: CASSLDVFSGNTIYF.

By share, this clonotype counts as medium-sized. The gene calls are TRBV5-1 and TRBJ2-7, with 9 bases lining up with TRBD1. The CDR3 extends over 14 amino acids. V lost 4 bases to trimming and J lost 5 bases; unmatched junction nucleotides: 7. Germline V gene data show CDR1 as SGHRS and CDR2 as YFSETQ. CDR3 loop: CASSQSRDRDEQYF. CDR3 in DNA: TGCGCCAGCAGCCAGTCCCGGGACAGGGACGAGCAGTACTTC.

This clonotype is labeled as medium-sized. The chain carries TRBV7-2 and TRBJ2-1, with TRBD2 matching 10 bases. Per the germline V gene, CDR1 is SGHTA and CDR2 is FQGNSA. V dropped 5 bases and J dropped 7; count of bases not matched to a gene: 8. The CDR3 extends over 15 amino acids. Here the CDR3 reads CASSPLAGALNEQFF. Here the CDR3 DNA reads TGTGCCAGCAGCCCCCTAGCGGGAGCCCTTAATGAGCAGTTCTTC.